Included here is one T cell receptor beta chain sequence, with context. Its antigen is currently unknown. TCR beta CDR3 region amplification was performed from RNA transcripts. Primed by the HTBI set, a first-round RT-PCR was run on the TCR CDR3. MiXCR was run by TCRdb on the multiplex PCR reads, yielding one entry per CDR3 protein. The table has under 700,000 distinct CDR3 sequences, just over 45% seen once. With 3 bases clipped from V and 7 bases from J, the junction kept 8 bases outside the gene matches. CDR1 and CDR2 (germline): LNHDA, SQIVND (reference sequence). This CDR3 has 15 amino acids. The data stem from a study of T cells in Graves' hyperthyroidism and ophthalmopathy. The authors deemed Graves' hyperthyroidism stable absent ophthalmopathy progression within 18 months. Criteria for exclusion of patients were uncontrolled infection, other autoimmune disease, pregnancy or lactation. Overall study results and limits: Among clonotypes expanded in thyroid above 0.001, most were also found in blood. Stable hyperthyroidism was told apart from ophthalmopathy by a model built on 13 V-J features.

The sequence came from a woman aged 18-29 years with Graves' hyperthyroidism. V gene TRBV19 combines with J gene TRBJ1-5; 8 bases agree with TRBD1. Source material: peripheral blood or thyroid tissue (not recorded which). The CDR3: CASSMAGGLGQPQHF. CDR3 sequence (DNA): TGTGCCAGTAGTATGGCAGGGGGCTTAGGGCAGCCCCAGCATTTT.